This T cell receptor (beta chain) was profiled in a study of T cells after yellow fever vaccination. TCRdb reprocessed the 5' RACE reads with MiXCR, giving one entry per CDR3 protein. The data show under 700,000 distinct CDR3 sequences, with roughly 17% seen just once and approximately 15% held by the top ten. The CDR3 covers 15 residues. Trimming took 6 bases from V and 2 from J; bases not matched to a gene: 6. At least ten counts were recorded for this clonotype. Sample: PBMCs, taken about 5 days after the first yellow fever vaccination. The clonotype originates from a young man who received the YFV17D yellow fever vaccine. This chain connects TRBV12-3 or TRBV12-4 to TRBJ2-1, with 8 bases fitting TRBD2. The CDR3 here is CASSPGRGAYNEQFF. The CDR3 bases are TGTGCCAGCAGCCCCGGGAGGGGCGCCTACAATGAGCAGTTCTTC.